This entry lists 17 T cell receptor beta chains sequenced from one sample in a study of graft-versus-host responses after intestinal transplantation (dated by TCRdb to the early 2020s). These receptors are not linked to any known antigen. Sample time point, as interpreted from the label and publication: cells obtained before transplantation from donor or recipient. Library preparation was by the immunoSEQ multiplex PCR assay. In TCRdb, the immuneACCESS table is reduced to in-frame sequences with V and J assigned. These tables do not hold every clone; where another copy was compared, an unresolved V gene accounts for under half, and the others remain unexplained. Across this sample there are about 88,000 clones, with less than 95% seen only once. The ten top clones hold approximately 0.35% of the sample. Sample: unstimulated CD4+ T cells sorted from spleen or lymph node cells, taken before transplant. The source of these receptors is a human donor who was the organ donor for an intestinal transplant.

The sample holds one count of this clone. The CDR3 DNA reads as TGTGCCAGCAGATTCCCAGGGGGGACCTATGGCTACACCTTC. It is translated as CASRFPGGTYGYTF. This rearrangement joins TRBV6-5 to TRBJ1-2; 7 positions agree with TRBD1. Germline lookup yields CDR1 MNHEY and CDR2 SVGAGI. The CDR3 has 14 residues. With V trimmed by 6 bases and J by 4 bases, 8 bases remained unmatched.

This chain uses TRBV2 with TRBJ2-5; 8 bases are a match to TRBD2. The germline gives CDR1 SNHLY, CDR2 FYNNEI. V shed 7 bases and J 3 bases; nucleotides not matched to a gene: 7. This CDR3 is 14 amino acids long. CDR3 sequence (DNA): TGTGCCAGCAAGATGCGGGGGGCTAAAGAGACCCAGTACTTC. Translated, it gives CASKMRGAKETQYF.

Note on this clone: A read error may produce the germline difference seen at one junction end. The sample has other DNA sequences that encode this CDR3 too. This chain connects TRBV30 to TRBJ2-5, with TRBD2 as a possible D gene (7 bases). CDR1 is GTSNPN, CDR2 SVGIG, per germline (reference sequence). The CDR3 sequence is 15 residues long. The chain's CDR3 is CAWSVTGGGGETQYF. The CDR3 DNA sequence: TGTGCCTGGAGCGTTACCGGCGGGGGCGGGGAGACTCAGTACTTC. Together with reference TRBV30 and TRBJ2-5, the CDR3 gives the full variable domain: SQTIHQWPATLVQPVGSPLSLECTVEGTSNPNLYWYRQAAGRGLQLLFYSVGIGQISSEVPQNLSASRPQDRQFILSSKKLLLSDSGFYLCAWSVTGGGGETQYFGPGTRLLVL.

The CDR3 spells CASSFRGSGNMVYEQYF. For the CDR3, the DNA is TGTGCCAGCAGTTTTAGAGGTAGCGGGAATATGGTGTACGAGCAGTACTTC. The chain recombines TRBV28 with TRBJ2-7; the match to TRBD2 covers 8 bases. J gave up 4 bases and V 3 bases, and 14 bases lay outside the gene matches. Germline loops: CDR1 MDHEN, CDR2 SYDVKM. This CDR3 is built from 17 residues.

This clone appeared a single time. The chain is built from TRBV9 and TRBJ1-2; D not certain. The CDR3 consists of 15 residues. Trimming removed 0 bases from V and 5 bases from J, with 14 bases in between. The germline V gene has CDR1 SGDLS and CDR2 YYNGEE. The DNA for the CDR3 is TGTGCCAGCAGCGTAGCCTCGGCCCTAGTTTATGGCTACACCTTC. Its translation is CASSVASALVYGYTF.

J is TRBJ2-1 and V is TRBV6-5; 8 bases are a match to TRBD2. Trimming took 4 bases from V and 0 from J; bases not matched to a gene: 2. CDR1 and CDR2 (germline): MNHEY, SVGAGI. The CDR3 is made up of 15 amino acids. CDR3 residues: CASSLSGSSYNEQFF. The CDR3 DNA sequence: TGTGCCAGCAGTTTAAGCGGGAGCTCCTACAATGAGCAGTTCTTC.

The rearrangement links TRBV6-1 to TRBJ2-7; 7 bases match TRBD1. The ends lost 4 bases at V and 7 bases at J; junction bases unmatched: 7. Germline values: CDR1 MNHNS, CDR2 SASEGT. This CDR3 has 13 amino acids. As DNA, the CDR3 is TGTGCCAGCAGTGTCCCATTCAGGGGGGAGCAGTACTTC. Its protein product is CASSVPFRGEQYF.

The V call is TRBV5-1, the J call TRBJ1-5, with 7 nucleotides matching TRBD1. The CDR3 spans 14 residues. In germline, CDR1 is SGHRS, CDR2 YFSETQ. V lost 7 bases, J lost 1 base, and 5 bases stayed unmatched. CDR3 protein: CASSPTGSNQPQHF. DNA for the CDR3: TGCGCCAGCTCGCCGACAGGGAGCAATCAGCCCCAGCATTTT. Complete variable domain (other parts from reference TRBV5-1 and TRBJ1-5): KAGVTQTPRYLIKTRGQQVTLSCSPISGHRSVSWYQQTPGQGLQFLFEYFSETQRNKGNFPGRFSGRQFSNSRSEMNVSTLELGDSALYLCASSPTGSNQPQHFGDGTRLSIL.

This chain links TRBV28 with TRBJ2-5, with TRBD1 identical over 8 bases. Matching the DNA end better, TRBJ2-7 makes the J call doubtful. CDR3 length: 16 amino acids. The germline V gene has CDR1 MDHEN and CDR2 SYDVKM. The CDR3 sequence: CASSFYRTGRFYEQYF. CDR3 nucleotide sequence: TGTGCCAGCAGTTTCTATAGGACAGGGAGATTCTACGAGCAGTACTTC.

The rearrangement links TRBV30 to TRBJ1-2, with D possibly matching TRBD1 (5 bases). The CDR3 sequence is 12 residues long. V was cut by 4 bases and J by 2 bases, with 8 bases left in between. CDR1 and CDR2 from the germline V gene are GTSNPN and SVGIG (reference sequence). In DNA, the CDR3 is TGTGCCTGGACAGGGATGAACTATGGCTACACCTTC. This codes for CAWTGMNYGYTF.

This chain uses TRBV15 with TRBJ1-5, with D uncertain. This CDR3 has 15 residues. Trimming removed 0 bases from V and 1 base from J, with 7 bases in between. Germline CDR1 reads LNHNV; CDR2 reads YYDKDF (reference sequence). The CDR3 is CATSREDWSNQPQHF. CDR3 nucleotides: TGTGCCACCAGCAGAGAAGACTGGAGCAATCAGCCCCAGCATTTT.

The J gene is TRBJ2-1, the V gene TRBV5-4; 9 bases map to TRBD2. The V and J ends lost 4 bases and 13 bases, in that order; junction bases with no gene match: 9. CDR1 SGHNT and CDR2 YYREEE come from the germline V gene (reference sequence). This CDR3 has 13 residues. The CDR3 reads CASSQDPGTSQFF. The CDR3, as DNA: TGTGCCAGCAGCCAGGACCCCGGGACTAGCCAGTTCTTC.

J is TRBJ1-1 and V is TRBV7-9; D call uncertain. The CDR3 has 13 amino acids. Germline CDR1 SEHNR, CDR2 FQNEAQ (reference sequence). V was trimmed by 3 bases and J by 5 bases, leaving 10 bases between them. This CDR3 reads CASSLEGRTEAFF. As DNA, the CDR3 is TGTGCCAGCAGCTTGGAGGGTAGAACTGAAGCTTTCTTT.

In this sample, this clone turned up once. Other DNA sequences within the sample encode an identical CDR3. The chain joins TRBV6-5 to TRBJ1-1, with D possibly matching TRBD1 (6 bases). V was cut by 0 bases and J by 4 bases, with 12 bases left in between. The CDR3 consists of 15 residues. CDR1 is MNHEY, CDR2 SVGAGI, per germline. The CDR3 nucleotides read TGTGCCAGCAGTTACTCCGGGGGGGCGGGCACTGAAGCTTTCTTT. Its protein is CASSYSGGAGTEAFF.

Here the CDR3 DNA reads TGCGCCAGCAGCAATTCGGGGGTCTATGGCTACACCTTC. Its translation is CASSNSGVYGYTF. The chain combines TRBV5-1 with TRBJ1-2; D is possibly TRBD1 (5 bases). The CDR3 contains 13 residues. V lost 4 bases and J lost 4, with 11 bases in between. The germline CDR1 and CDR2 sequences are SGHRS and YFSETQ.

This chain joins TRBV19 and TRBJ1-4, with TRBD1 matching 9 bases. The CDR3 has 17 residues. The V gene's germline CDR1 is LNHDA and CDR2 SQIVND (reference sequence). The trim removed 5 bases at V and 0 bases at J, leaving 7 bases unmatched. CDR3 DNA: TGTGCCAGTAGTTCCGGGACAGGGTTCGCAACTAATGAAAAACTGTTTTTT. Translation gives CASSSGTGFATNEKLFF.

The gene calls are TRBV30 and TRBJ1-2, with a weak D call TRBD1 (5 bases). CDR1 and CDR2 from the germline V gene are GTSNPN and SVGIG (reference sequence). There are 17 residues in the CDR3. Trimming removed 4 bases from V and 2 bases from J, with 23 bases in between. The CDR3 nucleotides read TGTGCCTGGATGAGGCCCGGGGCAGGGCTAGCGAACTATGGCTACACCTTC. Translation gives CAWMRPGAGLANYGYTF. Looking up the rest from reference TRBV30 and TRBJ1-2 gives the full variable domain: SQTIHQWPATLVQPVGSPLSLECTVEGTSNPNLYWYRQAAGRGLQLLFYSVGIGQISSEVPQNLSASRPQDRQFILSSKKLLLSDSGFYLCAWMRPGAGLANYGYTFGSGTRLTVV.